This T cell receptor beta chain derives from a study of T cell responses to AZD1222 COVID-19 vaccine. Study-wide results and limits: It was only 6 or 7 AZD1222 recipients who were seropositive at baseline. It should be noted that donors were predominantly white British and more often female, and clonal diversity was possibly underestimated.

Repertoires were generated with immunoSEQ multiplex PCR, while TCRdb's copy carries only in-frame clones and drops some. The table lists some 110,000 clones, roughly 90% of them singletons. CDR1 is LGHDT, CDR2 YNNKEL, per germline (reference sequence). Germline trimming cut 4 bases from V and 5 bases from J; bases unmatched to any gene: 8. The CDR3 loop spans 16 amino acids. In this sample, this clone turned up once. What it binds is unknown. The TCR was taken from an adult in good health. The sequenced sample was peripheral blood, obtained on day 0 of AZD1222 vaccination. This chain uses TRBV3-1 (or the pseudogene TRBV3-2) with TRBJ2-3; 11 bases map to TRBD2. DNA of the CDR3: TGTGCCAGCAGCCTAGTCATAGCGGGGGGGCTAGATACGCAGTATTTT. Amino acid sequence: CASSLVIAGGLDTQYF.